This TCR beta chain was found in a study of human T cells and chemical hapten exposure (TCRdb year 2021). Regarding the study in general: For sensitization, 2% DPC in acetone was applied to a roughly 2 cm by roughly 2 cm area of upper inner arm skin. Weekly therapeutic DPC doses were additionally applied to the scalp of patients throughout the roughly 22-week study period. Patch testing on the upper back used Finn chambers containing 0.01% DPC, with scoring done after 6 days according to International Contact Dermatitis Research Group standards. The patient cohort, mostly female, included alopecia areata with under or over 50% scalp involvement, alopecia totalis and alopecia universalis. Libraries were combined into a pool for sequencing, and differences in TCR yield between samples came mainly from small differences in library volumes within the pool. Peripheral blood TCR repertoire changes were tracked in vivo in alopecia patients during primary and secondary sensitization to the hapten diphenylcyclopropenone (DPC). Blood was sampled from patients pre-sensitization (week 0) and at 2, 6 and about 24 weeks after DPC sensitization. Around 30 alopecia patients provided blood for TCR sequencing at one to four time points (pre-sensitization, 2, 6 and 24 weeks).

With regard to this clonotype: Which antigen it targets is not known. Base qualities are missing; no much larger clone stands one base away.

According to the germline V gene, CDR1 reads SGHTA and CDR2 reads FQGNSA. From the cysteine up to the phenylalanine, the CDR3 has a length of 14 residues. Solely the CDR3 DNA is kept, with 42 bases framed from the first base. V is trimmed back by 7 bases and J by 8 bases, and the junction contains 8 bases that no gene match accounts for. Preparation of the library involved RACE. Data came from a NextSeq 500. During library preparation, unique molecular identifiers were attached to individual cDNA molecules so that TCRs could be counted quantitatively and reproducibly. From each blood RNA sample, both TCR alpha and TCR beta chains were sequenced. As for how the authors treated the data: A median of about 87,000 TCRs per sample was observed, with a range of about 20,000 to 700,000. V, J and CDR3 annotation of the TCR reads was performed with the Decombinator software suite. For PS versus PT1 abundance plots, all samples were subsampled to the same number of TCRs (28,000). Expanded TCRs were defined as absent before sensitization and observed at least eight times at the 2-week time point. TCRdb reran the public reads through fastp at Q25 and MiXCR, keeping productive beta chains. For every CDR3 protein sequence, its rows merge into one entry that carries the most common genes and DNA. TCRdb's processing, not the study's, gives the V and J calls here. Present in this sample are roughly 360,000 distinct CDR3 sequences, about 4.8% of which were seen just once. Of the sample, 2% to 2.5% falls within the top ten clones.

What the work shows at the level of the full study, not this receptor alone: Expanded TCRs formed significantly more large CDR3 similarity clusters than pre-sensitization or healthy control sets, consistent with antigen-driven responses. Repeated subsampling changed both the strength of the expansion versus patch-test correlation and the threshold at which the correlation became significant. Because all patients had alopecia, a presumed autoimmune disease, the immune response of the patients might differ from that of healthy individuals. Patch test score correlated positively with the number of PT1 expanded TCRs, reaching significance at thresholds 8, 16 and 32 but not at 4. The number of TCRs above 1 in 1000 frequency did not change with DPC sensitization; there was no evidence of global repertoire structure alterations.

Explained via the paper, the time point label denotes: patch test 1, 2 weeks after DPC sensitization. The treatment or condition label on this specimen signifies: therapeutic diphenylcyclopropenone sensitization with weekly scalp DPC. At each patch-test visit, blood was drawn before the patch test was applied. Patients were considered eligible if aged 18 to 70, diagnosed with alopecia and deemed suitable for DPC therapy, and patients were excluded if pregnant. Unfractionated whole blood was collected in Tempus Blood RNA tubes, and total RNA was extracted from that blood. The source material was whole blood, sampled in connection with sensitization to the hapten diphenylcyclopropenone (DPC). Rearrangement joined TRBV7-2 to TRBJ2-3, with TRBD2 matching 11 junction bases. The clonotype comes from a woman in her forties or fifties with alopecia areata. Some clones in this sample may be carry-over from other donors' samples. The CDR3 amino acid sequence is: CASTNSGGAGTQYF. The sequenced DNA is TGTGCCAGCACCAATAGCGGGGGGGCAGGTACGCAGTATTTT.